The 30 T cell receptor beta chains below come from one sample, sequenced in a study of T-cell reconstitution after alpha-beta-depleted transplantation in children. The library targeted TCRbeta and was prepared with unique molecular identifiers. TCRdb re-called the PCR reads through MiXCR, storing one row per CDR3 protein. The sample shows roughly 310,000 distinct CDR3 sequences, roughly 21% of them seen only once. The material sequenced was PBMCs, mostly from graft donor cells, taken 180 days after TCRalphabeta/CD19-depleted stem cell transplant. The receptors come from a male patient younger than 18 who had a stem cell transplant for acute lymphoblastic leukemia, so the T cells may come from the graft donor.

The genes are TRBV6-5 and TRBJ1-2, with D perhaps TRBD1 (6 bases). Trimming took off 3 bases at V and 0 bases at J, with 11 bases between the two ends. The germline gives CDR1 MNHEY, CDR2 SVGAGI. CDR3 length: 15 residues. The CDR3 sequence: CASSYVQGTNYGYTF. DNA of the CDR3: TGTGCCAGCAGTTATGTCCAGGGGACTAACTATGGCTACACCTTC.

This clonotype was seen a single time. V gene TRBV7-6 combines with J gene TRBJ2-7, with 13 nucleotides matching TRBD2. The germline V gene encodes CDR1 SGHVS and CDR2 FNYEAQ. This CDR3 has 15 amino acids. The trim removed 5 bases at V and 7 bases at J, leaving 8 bases unmatched. CDR3 coding DNA: TGTGCCAGCAGCAGGACTAGCGGGAGCCCGGGAGAGCAGTACTTC. This encodes CASSRTSGSPGEQYF.

The table lists this clonotype with a few counts. This chain links TRBV11-2 with TRBJ2-7; D not certain. The CDR3 contains 14 residues. Trimming stripped 2 bases from V and 2 bases from J, with 10 bases between. Germline V gene data show CDR1 as SGHAT and CDR2 as FQNNGV. The chain's CDR3 is CASSLNLAPYEQYF. In DNA, the CDR3 is TGTGCCAGCAGCTTAAATTTAGCCCCCTACGAGCAGTACTTC.

A few counts support this clonotype. The genes are TRBV6-5 and TRBJ2-2, with 7 bases lining up with TRBD2. Germline CDR1 is MNHEY and CDR2 is SVGAGI. After removal of 4 bases from V and 1 base from J, the junction contained 9 bases not matched to a gene. The CDR3 is 17 residues long. The DNA of the CDR3 is TGTGCCAGCAGTTGGGGAATCGCTAGCGGGAACACCGGGGAGCTGTTTTTT. It codes for CASSWGIASGNTGELFF.

This clonotype was seen only a few times. The V and J genes are TRBV27 and TRBJ1-6; D not resolved. Trimming cost V 3 bases and J 5 bases, with 11 bases left between them. This CDR3 has 15 amino acids. In germline, CDR1 is MNHEY, CDR2 SMNVEV (reference sequence). The CDR3 region is CASSFTTLNNSPLHF. The CDR3 DNA reads TGTGCCAGCAGTTTTACAACACTGAATAATTCACCCCTCCACTTT.

V gene TRBV5-1 combines with J gene TRBJ2-2, with 8 nucleotides matching TRBD1. This CDR3 comprises 16 residues. CDR1 is SGHRS and CDR2 is YFSETQ in the germline V gene. The J segment lost 4 bases and the V segment lost 4 bases, leaving 9 bases of the junction unmatched. CDR3 residues: CASSLSGGYGTGELFF. In nucleotides, the CDR3 is TGCGCCAGCAGCCTTTCAGGGGGCTACGGCACCGGGGAGCTGTTTTTT.

This clonotype showed up just a few times. This chain joins TRBV5-1 and TRBJ2-3; TRBD1 or TRBD2 may be the D gene (5 bases each). The CDR3 covers 15 residues. The V end lost 3 bases, the J end lost 0 bases, and 11 bases lay between the germline ends. Germline CDR1 reads SGHRS; CDR2 reads YFSETQ. The CDR3 DNA follows: TGCGCCAGCAGCTGGGGACGGACTAGCACAGATACGCAGTATTTT. Protein sequence: CASSWGRTSTDTQYF.

The rearrangement links TRBV29-1 to TRBJ1-3, with D perhaps TRBD1 (5 bases). CDR1 is SQVTM, CDR2 ANQGSEA, per germline. The CDR3 is 15 amino acids. With 3 bases removed from V and 2 bases from J, the gap between germline ends came to 14 bases. This chain's CDR3 is CSVEAWGRPGNTIYF. The CDR3 nucleotides are TGCAGCGTTGAGGCATGGGGACGACCTGGAAACACCATATATTTT.

This clonotype was detected many times. This chain connects TRBV3-2 to TRBJ2-3; the D segment call TRBD2 is taken from the table without a DNA check. TRBV3-2 is a known pseudogene. This CDR3 comprises 23 residues. As DNA, the CDR3 is TGTGCCAGCAGCCAAGAAACTAGCGGGAGGGGGGCGTGGATCCCCGTGGGCACAGATACGCAGTATTTT. It is translated as CASSQETSGRGAWIPVGTDTQYF.

V and J are TRBV7-9 and TRBJ2-3; no clear D gene. This CDR3 contains 13 residues. The germline CDR1 and CDR2 sequences are SEHNR and FQNEAQ (reference sequence). The V end lost 3 bases, the J end lost 2 bases, and 6 bases lay between the germline ends. CDR3 sequence reads: CASSFQYTDTQYF. CDR3 DNA: TGTGCCAGCAGCTTCCAATACACAGATACGCAGTATTTT.

The rearrangement links TRBV20-1 to TRBJ2-1; 9 bases line up with TRBD2. There are 14 residues in the CDR3. Germline V gene data show CDR1 as DFQATT and CDR2 as SNEGSKA (reference sequence). Trimming at V came to 6 bases and at J to 0 bases, leaving 3 bases not matched to a gene. The CDR3 bases are TGCAGTGCGCTTAGCGGGAGCTCCTACAATGAGCAGTTCTTC. It translates to CSALSGSSYNEQFF.

The DNA for the CDR3 is TGTGCCAGTAGTATGTCGAGCGGAGGGAGATACGAGCAGTACTTC. This encodes CASSMSSGGRYEQYF. V and J are TRBV19 and TRBJ2-7; tentative D call: TRBD2 (6 bases). Looked up from germline, CDR1 is LNHDA and CDR2 is SQIVND (reference sequence). The CDR3 extends over 15 amino acids. V was pared by 3 bases and J by 4 bases, with 16 bases between.

In this sample, this clonotype turned up a few times. This rearrangement joins TRBV5-1 to TRBJ2-2; D perhaps matches TRBD2 (6 bases). V lost 0 bases and J 0 bases, leaving 9 bases between the germline ends. CDR1 is SGHRS, CDR2 YFSETQ, per germline. The CDR3 has 16 residues. CDR3: CASSLVGGTNTGELFF. The CDR3 DNA reads TGCGCCAGCAGCTTGGTGGGGGGTACGAACACCGGGGAGCTGTTTTTT.

The chain combines TRBV2 with TRBJ2-1; 11 nucleotides line up with TRBD2. The CDR3 totals 16 residues. Germline V gene data show CDR1 as SNHLY and CDR2 as FYNNEI. J gave up 0 bases and V 6 bases, and 4 bases lay outside the gene matches. Here the CDR3 DNA reads TGTGCCAGCAGAACTAGCGGGGGCCTCTCCTACAATGAGCAGTTCTTC. As protein: CASRTSGGLSYNEQFF.

The chain recombines TRBV12-3 or TRBV12-4 with TRBJ2-5; D may match TRBD1 or TRBD2 (6 bases each). V lost 6 bases to trimming and J lost 5 bases, with 19 bases between them. The CDR3 sequence is 15 residues long. CDR3 bases: TGTGCCAGCAGCCGAACCGGGGGCCCGGTGGAGACCCAGTACTTC. Its translation: CASSRTGGPVETQYF.

This clonotype appeared a few times. V and J are TRBV7-6 and TRBJ2-3, with 11 bases lining up with TRBD1. J lost 1 base, V lost 0 bases, and 6 bases had no gene match. The CDR3 loop spans 18 amino acids. Germline V gene lookup returns CDR1 SGHVS and CDR2 FNYEAQ. CDR3 bases: TGTGCCAGCAGCTTAGCCTCCTGGACAGGGGGCGGCACAGATACGCAGTATTTT. Translation: CASSLASWTGGGTDTQYF.

Worth noting for this clonotype: Sequence at one end of the junction differs from germline and may be a read error. The chain uses TRBV12-3 or TRBV12-4 and TRBJ2-5, with 7 bases lining up with TRBD1. The CDR3 spans 18 residues. CDR3 in amino acids: CAISLSAVTGRDRETQYF. Here the CDR3 DNA reads TGTGCCATCAGTTTATCGGCTGTAACGGGCCGGGACAGAGAGACCCAGTACTTC.

This clonotype has more than one count but fewer than ten. The chain links TRBV20-1 to TRBJ2-3; 15 bases agree with TRBD2. This CDR3 is built from 16 residues. Losses at the gene ends were 0 bases for V and 4 bases for J; bases not matched to a gene: 2. The V gene's germline CDR1 is DFQATT and CDR2 SNEGSKA (reference sequence). Here the CDR3 DNA reads TGCAGTGCTAGAGATTGGACTAGCGGGAGGGCAGATACGCAGTATTTT. Translated, it gives CSARDWTSGRADTQYF.

This clonotype was seen a handful of times. The rearrangement links TRBV6-5 to TRBJ1-1; D is undetermined. The V end was cut by 0 bases, the J end by 3 bases, with 20 bases between. Per germline, CDR1 MNHEY and CDR2 SVGAGI. CDR3 length: 18 residues. CDR3 DNA: TGTGCCAGCAGTTACTCGAGGGCCCAAACCGGGATGGACACTGAAGCTTTCTTT. This encodes CASSYSRAQTGMDTEAFF.

This clonotype was found a few times. V usage is TRBV18 and J usage is TRBJ1-2; 7 nucleotides agree with TRBD1. The CDR3 runs to 17 residues. With 2 bases clipped from V and 5 bases from J, the junction kept 14 bases outside the gene matches. In germline, CDR1 is KGHSH, CDR2 LQKENI. In nucleotides, the CDR3 is TGTGCCAGCTCACCAAATGCCCCAGGGACAGTTATTTATGGCTACACCTTC. It encodes CASSPNAPGTVIYGYTF.

The genes are TRBV29-1 and TRBJ2-1, with 8 bases identical to TRBD1. V trimming: 8 bases; J trimming: 14 bases; junction bases outside the gene matches: 8. CDR1 and CDR2 from the germline V gene are SQVTM and ANQGSEA. This CDR3 contains 10 residues. The CDR3 sequence: CSLWDRSEFF. DNA of the CDR3: TGCAGCCTTTGGGACAGGTCGGAGTTCTTC.

This chain links TRBV9 with TRBJ1-2; 8 bases line up with TRBD1. The V gene end was trimmed by 0 bases and the J gene end by 8 bases; junction bases not matched to a gene: 9. Looked up from germline, CDR1 is SGDLS and CDR2 is YYNGEE. The CDR3 is 15 amino acids. CDR3 residues: CASSVVPGGQGGYTF. CDR3 coding DNA: TGTGCCAGCAGCGTAGTACCCGGAGGACAGGGCGGCTACACCTTC.

V and J are TRBV7-3 and TRBJ2-7; 8 nucleotides line up with TRBD1. The CDR3 covers 16 residues. Germline assignment: CDR1 SGHTA and CDR2 FQGTGA. The V segment lost 3 bases and the J segment 5 bases; nucleotides outside the gene matches: 12. The CDR3 DNA reads TGTGCCAGCAGCTTGGACCCAGGACAGGGTTCTGACGAGCAGTACTTC. Translated, it gives CASSLDPGQGSDEQYF.

The chain carries TRBV21-1 and TRBJ2-7. TRBV21-1 is termed a pseudogene. CDR3 length: 14 amino acids. The CDR3: CASKQTVMSYEQYF. The DNA of the CDR3 is TGTGCCAGCAAGCAAACCGTAATGTCCTACGAGCAGTACTTC.

The J gene is TRBJ2-7, the V gene TRBV11-1; 12 bases are a match to TRBD2. Germline CDR1 is SGHAT and CDR2 is FQDESV (reference sequence). The CDR3 sequence is 17 residues long. With 5 bases clipped from V and 3 bases from J, the junction kept 11 bases outside the gene matches. CDR3 sequence: CASSRNIRTSGNYEQYF. CDR3 coding DNA: TGTGCCAGCAGCCGAAACATCCGGACTAGCGGGAACTACGAGCAGTACTTC.

The chain employs TRBV4-1 and TRBJ2-1; 7 positions match TRBD2. The J segment lost 4 bases and the V segment lost 3 bases, leaving 9 bases of the junction unmatched. CDR3 size: 16 residues. Germline CDR1 is MGHRA and CDR2 is YSYEKL. This CDR3 is CASSHSRAGVYNEQFF. In DNA form, the CDR3 reads TGCGCCAGCAGCCACTCTAGGGCGGGAGTTTACAATGAGCAGTTCTTC.

This clonotype came up a few times. The chain carries TRBV12-3 or TRBV12-4 and TRBJ2-4; 8 nucleotides match TRBD2. The CDR3 spans 16 residues. V dropped 1 base and J dropped 2; count of bases not matched to a gene: 4. This CDR3 reads CASSLGGGRTKNIQYF. For the CDR3, the DNA is TGTGCCAGCAGTTTAGGCGGGGGGCGAACCAAAAACATTCAGTACTTC.

This chain links TRBV9 with TRBJ2-6; D might be TRBD1 (5 bases). The CDR3 is made up of 19 amino acids. Germline V CDR1 and CDR2: SGDLS, YYNGEE. V was shortened by 0 bases and J by 0 bases, with 16 bases between the two germline ends. Here the CDR3 DNA reads TGTGCCAGCAGCGTAGTAGCTTACGGAAGGGGCTCTGGGGCCAACGTCCTGACTTTC. This gives the protein CASSVVAYGRGSGANVLTF.

J is TRBJ1-1 and V is TRBV29-1; D might be TRBD1 (5 bases). CDR3 length equals 12 residues. Between the trimmed V and J ends, which lost 4 bases and 3 bases, there was a span of 9 bases. Germline values: CDR1 SQVTM, CDR2 ANQGSEA. The CDR3 DNA reads TGCAGCGTTGTTAGCAGGGACACTGAAGCTTTCTTT. Translating gives CSVVSRDTEAFF. The full variable domain, in which reference TRBV29-1 and TRBJ1-1 provide the parts outside the CDR3, is SAVISQKPSRDICQRGTSLTIQCQVDSQVTMMFWYRQQPGQSLTLIATANQGSEATYESGFVIDKFPISRPNLTFSTLTVSNMSPEDSSIYLCSVVSRDTEAFFGQGTRLTVV.

This clonotype appeared many times. This chain joins TRBV5-1 and TRBJ1-5; 9 bases map to TRBD1. Trimming cost V 3 bases and J 3 bases; bases outside gene matches: 7. Germline-derived CDR1 and CDR2 are SGHRS and YFSETQ. The CDR3 sequence is 16 residues long. DNA of the CDR3: TGCGCCAGCAGCTCGGACACAGGGGGCCCCAATCAGCCCCAGCATTTT. Translation gives CASSSDTGGPNQPQHF.